This T cell receptor (beta chain) derives from a study of cytomegalovirus exposure and HLA in healthy donors. Study results and limitations: Most likely, a cluster of highly shared sequence variants arose as a sequencing artifact.

About this clone itself: No antigen is known for it.

Primers included in the PCR were 60 Vbeta and 13 Jbeta primers. This table comes from immunoSEQ multiplex PCR, and its TCRdb copy is limited to in-frame clones, with some not included. Of roughly 180,000 clones listed, around a tenth are singletons. This sequence originates from a woman aged 25-40 years in good health and CMV-seropositive. What was sequenced was PBMCs.

The CDR3 region is CASSNRVRTDTQYF. CDR3 bases: TGTGCCAGCAGTAACAGAGTCAGGACAGATACGCAGTATTTT. The chain carries TRBV2 and TRBJ2-3; no firm D call. Germline V gene sequence: CDR1 SNHLY, CDR2 FYNNEI. The CDR3 contains 14 residues. V was trimmed by 5 bases and J by 3 bases, leaving 12 bases between them.